One T cell receptor (beta chain) is described in this entry. This specimen comes from a study of blood T cell repertoires in COVID-19. Only in-frame clones appear in the TCRdb table, and some are missing; sequencing was by immunoSEQ multiplex PCR. The table includes roughly 160,000 clones, approximately 80% detected once. This CDR3 contains 13 residues. Between the trimmed V and J ends, which lost 4 bases and 8 bases, there was a span of 15 bases. CDR1 and CDR2 from the germline V gene are SGHRS and YFSETQ. The sample consisted of PBMCs or T cells enriched from blood (not recorded which). The sequence came from a man aged 45-60 years who had recovered from COVID-19. V gene TRBV5-1 combines with J gene TRBJ1-2; TRBD1 might be the D (5 bases). The CDR3 bases are TGCGCCAGCAGCCAGGAATCAGGGCTGGGCTACACCTTC. This sequence encodes CASSQESGLGYTF.